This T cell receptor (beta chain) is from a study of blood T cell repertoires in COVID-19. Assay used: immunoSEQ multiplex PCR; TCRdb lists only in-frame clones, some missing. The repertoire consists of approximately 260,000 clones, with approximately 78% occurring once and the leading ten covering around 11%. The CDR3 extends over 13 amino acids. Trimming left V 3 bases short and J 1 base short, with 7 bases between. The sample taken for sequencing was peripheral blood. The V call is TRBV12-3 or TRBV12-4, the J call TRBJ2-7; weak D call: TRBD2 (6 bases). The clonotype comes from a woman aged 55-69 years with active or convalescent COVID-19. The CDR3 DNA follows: TGTGCCAGCAGTTTGCGGGAATCCTACGAGCAGTACTTC. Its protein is CASSLRESYEQYF.